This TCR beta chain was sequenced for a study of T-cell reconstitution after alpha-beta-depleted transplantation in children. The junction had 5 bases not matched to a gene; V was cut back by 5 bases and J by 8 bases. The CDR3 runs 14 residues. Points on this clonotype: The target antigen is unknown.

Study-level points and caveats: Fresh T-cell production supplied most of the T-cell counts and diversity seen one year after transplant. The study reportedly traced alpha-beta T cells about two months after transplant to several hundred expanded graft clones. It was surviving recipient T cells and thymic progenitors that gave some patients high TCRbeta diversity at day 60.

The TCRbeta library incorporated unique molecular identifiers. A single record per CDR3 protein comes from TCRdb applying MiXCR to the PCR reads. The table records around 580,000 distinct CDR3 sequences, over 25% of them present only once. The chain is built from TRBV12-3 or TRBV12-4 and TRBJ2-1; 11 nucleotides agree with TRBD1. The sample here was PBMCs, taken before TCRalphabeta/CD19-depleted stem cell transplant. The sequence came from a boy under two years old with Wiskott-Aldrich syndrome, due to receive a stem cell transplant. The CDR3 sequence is CASSRTGGGHEQFF. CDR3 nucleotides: TGTGCCAGCAGTAGGACAGGGGGCGGCCATGAGCAGTTCTTC.